Listed below are T cell receptor beta chains from one sample, sequenced in a study of CD8+ T cells in alopecia areata. The repertoire was sequenced with immunoSEQ multiplex PCR; TCRdb's copy has only in-frame clones and lacks some. The sample has about 190,000 clones; more than 55% are singletons. Sequenced material: CD4+ T cells sorted from blood, taken at week 4, from a patient treated with tofacitinib. These receptor sequences come from a human donor with alopecia areata. Each CDR3 is given with its conserved first and last residue. Each record gives: clone size, J gene, V gene, D gene, CDR3 protein, CDR3 DNA. D genes are given only for firm matches. Some rows have no size entry. The others give once, few or many, or a class for an expanded clone.

size: NA; J: TRBJ2-7; V: TRBV30; D: TRBD2; CDR3: CAWSVKRASGNLNEQYF; DNA: TGTGCCTGGAGTGTAAAAAGGGCTAGCGGGAACTTGAACGAGCAGTACTTC
size: NA; J: TRBJ2-7; V: TRBV11-2; D: NA; CDR3: CASSLARTYEQYF; DNA: TGTGCCAGCAGCTTAGCCAGAACCTACGAGCAGTACTTC
size: few; J: TRBJ1-1; V: TRBV29-1; D: NA; CDR3: CSVDQVNTEAFF; DNA: TGCAGCGTTGATCAAGTGAACACTGAAGCTTTCTTT
size: NA; J: TRBJ2-1; V: TRBV29-1; D: TRBD2; CDR3: CSVVWAGSAGGGNEQFF; DNA: TGCAGCGTTGTATGGGCCGGTTCAGCGGGAGGGGGCAATGAGCAGTTCTTC
size: few; J: TRBJ2-3; V: TRBV6-5; D: TRBD1; CDR3: CASRIQGAADTQYF; DNA: TGTGCCAGCAGGATACAGGGGGCTGCAGATACGCAGTATTTT
size: NA; J: TRBJ2-5; V: TRBV27; D: TRBD2; CDR3: CASSSRSSGTWRETQYF; DNA: TGTGCCAGCAGTTCCCGCAGTAGCGGGACCTGGCGGGAGACCCAGTACTTC
size: few; J: TRBJ2-2; V: TRBV29-1; D: TRBD1; CDR3: CSVVGQGFTGELFF; DNA: TGCAGCGTCGTTGGACAGGGGTTTACCGGGGAGCTGTTTTTT
size: NA; J: TRBJ2-7; V: TRBV29-1; D: NA; CDR3: CSFQGRGEQYF; DNA: TGCAGCTTTCAGGGCAGGGGCGAGCAGTACTTC
size: few; J: TRBJ2-1; V: TRBV14; D: TRBD2; CDR3: CASSPLGGGRTYNEQFF; DNA: TGTGCCAGCAGCCCCCTGGGGGGAGGGCGGACTTACAATGAGCAGTTCTTC
size: NA; J: TRBJ2-3; V: TRBV10-3; D: TRBD2; CDR3: CAISPPSGRTDTQYF; DNA: TGTGCCATCAGCCCGCCTAGCGGGAGGACAGATACGCAGTATTTT
size: NA; J: TRBJ1-2; V: TRBV27; D: NA; CDR3: CASRPLIAGGSGTF; DNA: TGTGCCAGCAGACCCCTTATCGCCGGGGGCTCAGGGACCTTC
size: NA; J: TRBJ2-1; V: TRBV29-1; D: NA; CDR3: CSFSGVDNEQFF; DNA: TGCAGCTTTTCCGGGGTTGATAATGAGCAGTTCTTC